The sequence of this TCR beta chain was determined in a study of shared T cell receptors in the human thymus (dated by TCRdb to 2020 to 2022). As for the study more broadly: The study investigated the way shared, self-reactive T-cell receptor alpha chains are produced in the human thymus.

From V the trimming removes 6 bases and from J it removes 4 bases, while the gene matches leave 5 bases of the junction unaccounted for. For CDR1 and CDR2, the germline V gene lists SNHLY and FYNNEI. The CDR3 runs 15 residues from the cysteine to the phenylalanine. The read is trimmed to its CDR3 DNA, 45 bases read in frame from base 1. To note about this clone: The antigen it recognizes is unknown. The sample holds no much larger clone one base away, and base qualities are not on file.

The protocol used for the library was the immunoSEQ multiplex PCR assay. Sourced from immuneACCESS, this table was stored by TCRdb with only in-frame sequences that have V and J called. A share of the clones is absent; for the studies checked, an unresolved V gene accounts for under half, and the remainder has no known explanation. This sample is represented by about 610,000 clones; more than 75% of them were singletons. Together, the top ten hold 0.008% to 0.011% of the sample. The data were also submitted as part of a second study, on human thymus T cells. The second study's paper adds: Donors were immunologically healthy infants undergoing open corrective cardiac surgery for congenital heart defects in Finland. Thymus tissue was collected as surgical resects that were removed during corrective cardiac surgery. Usage of V and J gene segments appeared to be biased in both the thymic and the peripheral blood repertoires. The related research found that thymic TCR repertoires overlapped highly between unrelated individuals. The study described the TCR alpha and beta repertoires in under ten infant thymus samples and a few matching peripheral blood samples. The cohort included several male and a couple of female infants, with donor ages spanning 7 to 244 days. Thymocytes were mechanically released from the tissue and were stored as pellets of about 8.5-31 million cells at -70 degrees C. Genomic DNA was extracted from frozen cell pellets with a QIAsymphony instrument. The immunoSEQ multiplex PCR assay was used to amplify the TCRB and TCRAD loci from a standardized quantity of quality-controlled genomic DNA. The V(D)J region was spanned by amplicons of a length sufficient to cover the CDR3 and to identify V and J genes. Amplicon sequencing was performed on an Illumina platform through the commercial immunoSEQ service. Primer bias and sequencing errors were corrected as previously described, and TCRAD and TCRB definitions were based on the IMGT database. Analysis of the repertoires was done with immunoSEQ Analyzer 3.0 and VDJTools and included basic statistics, V/J segment usage, diversity estimates, rarefaction and pairwise overlap. Diversity was estimated with Chao1, ChaoE, Efron-Thisted, Shannon and inverse Simpson indices, and also on datasets down-sampled to the smallest sample. Repertoire overlap used strict matching of CDR3 nucleotide sequence, V gene and J gene, with Jaccard-based multidimensional scaling clustering. Thymus samples yielded on average approximately 800,000 unique TCRB clonotypes, compared with roughly 76,000 from blood samples.

The rearranged segments are TRBV2 and TRBJ2-5; a stretch of 13 junction bases matches TRBD2. Source material: thymocytes. The clonotype originates from a boy in the first two years of life with a congenital heart defect. Donor details come from another sample of the same person, matched by shared clones. The bases are TGTGCCAGCAGACTAGCGGGAGGGGGAGGAGAGACCCAGTACTTC. This yields the protein CASRLAGGGGETQYF. When the CDR3 is completed using the reference TRBV2 and TRBJ2-5 genes on either side, the full variable domain is EPEVTQTPSHQVTQMGQEVILRCVPISNHLYFYWYRQILGQKVEFLVSFYNNEISEKSEIFDDQFSVERPDGSNFTLKIRSTKLEDSAMYFCASRLAGGGGETQYFGPGTRLLVL.